This TCR beta chain was sequenced for a study of identical twins. Overall study findings and caveats: Analyses of zero insertions could be partly confounded by invariant MAIT and iNKT cells.

cDNA molecules carried unique molecular identifiers, and template switching added a universal primer site. TCRdb recomputed calls from the 5' RACE reads with MiXCR, one row per CDR3 protein. Among around 670,000 distinct CDR3 sequences listed, 6% to 6.5% were seen once. With no exceptions, donors were healthy Caucasians. There are many counts of this clonotype. Its specificity is unknown. This sequence originates from a man younger than 30 in good health. Specimen: naive T cells sorted from blood.

CDR3: CASSYFRGTGANVLTF. For the CDR3, the DNA is TGTGCCAGCAGTTATTTCCGGGGCACTGGGGCCAACGTCCTGACTTTC. V usage is TRBV6-5 and J usage is TRBJ2-6; perhaps D is TRBD1 or TRBD2 (5 bases each). The germline V and J ends were trimmed by 3 bases and 2 bases, with 11 bases remaining between them. From germline, CDR1 is MNHEY and CDR2 SVGAGI. The CDR3 totals 16 residues.